A selection of T cell receptor beta chains follows, all from one sample in a study of cytomegalovirus exposure and HLA in healthy donors. Clones were sequenced by immunoSEQ multiplex PCR, and TCRdb holds only the in-frame ones, with some missing. The sample holds fewer than 300,000 clones, 80% to 90% seen once. The material sequenced was PBMCs. The receptors originated from a man aged 40-50 years in good health and CMV-seropositive. Both conserved end residues are part of each CDR3. Fields, in order: D gene, clone size, J gene, CDR3 length, V gene, CDR3 protein. The D gene is left open where the match is weak. Clone size is not always given. Where it is, it says once, few, many or a class for expanded clones.

D: TRBD1; size: -; J: TRBJ2-3; length: 17; V: TRBV5-1; CDR3: CASSPPRTGEGTDTQYF
D: TRBD1; size: -; J: TRBJ2-5; length: 16; V: TRBV2; CDR3: CASSPPLAGGGETQYF
D: -; size: -; J: TRBJ1-5; length: 15; V: TRBV19; CDR3: CASSIQIGAGQPQHF
D: -; size: -; J: TRBJ1-4; length: 14; V: TRBV6-4; CDR3: CATTWAQGQEKLFF
D: TRBD2; size: -; J: TRBJ2-2; length: 15; V: TRBV27; CDR3: CASRIAGGGAGELFF
D: -; size: -; J: TRBJ1-1; length: 16; V: TRBV18; CDR3: CASSSSTDRKNTEAFF
D: TRBD2; size: -; J: TRBJ2-5; length: 14; V: TRBV5-4; CDR3: CASSLLSGRETQYF
D: -; size: -; J: TRBJ2-7; length: 15; V: TRBV5-1; CDR3: CASSLGSERQYEQYF
D: TRBD2; size: -; J: TRBJ2-5; length: 16; V: TRBV5-4; CDR3: CASSQRGLAVQETQYF
D: -; size: -; J: TRBJ1-2; length: 12; V: TRBV28; CDR3: CASSFGNYGYTF
D: -; size: -; J: TRBJ2-3; length: 13; V: TRBV28; CDR3: CASSSNPRYTQYF
D: TRBD1; size: once; J: TRBJ1-4; length: 15; V: TRBV7-8; CDR3: CASSRLTGGDEKLFF
D: TRBD1; size: -; J: TRBJ1-2; length: 15; V: TRBV25-1; CDR3: CASSDHRQGAYGYTF
D: TRBD1; size: -; J: TRBJ1-1; length: 15; V: TRBV4-2; CDR3: CASSHQTGGNPEAFF
D: -; size: -; J: TRBJ2-7; length: 13; V: TRBV28; CDR3: CASSQRENYEQYF
D: TRBD1; size: -; J: TRBJ2-5; length: 14; V: TRBV6-5; CDR3: CASRYGQGRETQYF
D: TRBD1; size: -; J: TRBJ1-3; length: 19; V: TRBV30; CDR3: CAWSAFLLRWTGEGNTIYF
D: TRBD2; size: -; J: TRBJ2-5; length: 15; V: TRBV5-4; CDR3: CASSSPLAGGETQYF
D: -; size: -; J: TRBJ1-1; length: 14; V: TRBV28; CDR3: CASLGPGLNTEAFF
D: -; size: -; J: TRBJ2-3; length: 15; V: TRBV11-3; CDR3: CASSAGARGTDTQYF
D: TRBD1; size: -; J: TRBJ1-1; length: 15; V: TRBV29-1; CDR3: CSVEAWTGGSTEAFF
D: TRBD2; size: -; J: TRBJ2-7; length: 16; V: TRBV7-2; CDR3: CASSLEGASGVYEQYF
D: -; size: few; J: TRBJ2-7; length: 14; V: TRBV5-1; CDR3: CASSDQAATYEQYF
D: -; size: -; J: TRBJ2-4; length: 14; V: TRBV6-6; CDR3: CASSYSGRQNIQYF
D: TRBD1; size: -; J: TRBJ2-2; length: 16; V: TRBV15; CDR3: CATSRPRGQKTGELFF
D: TRBD1; size: -; J: TRBJ1-1; length: 16; V: TRBV7-9; CDR3: CASSRVGTGGGTEAFF
D: -; size: -; J: TRBJ2-5; length: 14; V: TRBV9; CDR3: CASSVEAYEETQYF
D: TRBD2; size: -; J: TRBJ2-1; length: 15; V: TRBV6-1; CDR3: CASSAPSGIYNEQFF
D: TRBD2; size: -; J: TRBJ2-7; length: 14; V: TRBV27; CDR3: CASSPTSETYEQYF